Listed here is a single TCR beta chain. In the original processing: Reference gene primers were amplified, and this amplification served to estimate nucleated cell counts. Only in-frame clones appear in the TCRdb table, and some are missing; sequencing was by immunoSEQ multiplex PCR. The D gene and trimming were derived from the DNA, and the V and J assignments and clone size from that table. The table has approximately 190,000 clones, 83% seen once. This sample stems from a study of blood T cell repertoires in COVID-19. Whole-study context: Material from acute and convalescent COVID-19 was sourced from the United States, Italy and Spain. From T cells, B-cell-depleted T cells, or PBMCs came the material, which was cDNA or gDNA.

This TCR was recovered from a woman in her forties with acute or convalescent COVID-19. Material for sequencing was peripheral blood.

In nucleotides, the CDR3 is TGTGCCAGCAGCCCCGGGAGGGATCCCACCTACGAGCAGTACTTC. Translation gives CASSPGRDPTYEQYF. The rearrangement uses TRBV6-5 and TRBJ2-5, with 8 bases matching TRBD2. Gene TRBJ2-7 matches the end of the DNA better, so the J call may be wrong. CDR1 and CDR2 from the germline V gene are MNHEY and SVGAGI. CDR3 size: 15 residues.